Listed here are 28 T cell receptor beta chains from one sample, sequenced in a study of shared clonotypes between healthy human individuals. Sequenced by immunoSEQ multiplex PCR; TCRdb stores in-frame clones only, minus some. This sample carries over a million clones, around 78% of them seen once, and the ten largest clones take 0.6% to 0.75%. The sequenced sample was memory CD4+ T cells from PBMCs. The subset here: CD45RA-negative fraction. All receptors come from a man aged 18 to 29 in good health. Some clones in this sample may be carry-over from other donors' samples.

CDR3 DNA: TGTGCCACACAGCGGGAGATTATAAATGAGCAGTTCTTC. It translates to CATQREIINEQFF. The gene calls are TRBV10-3 and TRBJ2-1, with TRBD2 matching over 8 bases. J gave up 7 bases and V 10 bases, and 9 bases lay outside the gene matches. The CDR3 runs to 13 residues. Germline loops: CDR1 ENHRY, CDR2 SYGVKD.

The genes are TRBV7-9 and TRBJ1-3; D unclear. The CDR3 contains 15 residues. Germline-derived CDR1 and CDR2 are SEHNR and FQNEAQ (reference sequence). V was clipped by 4 bases and J by 0 bases, with 10 bases between them. The CDR3 loop reads CASSSLGSSGNTIYF. CDR3 coding DNA: TGTGCCAGCAGCTCCTTAGGGAGCTCTGGAAACACCATATATTTT.

The rearrangement uses TRBV28 and TRBJ1-1, with TRBD1 as a possible D gene (5 bases). The ends were cut back, 1 base at V and 3 bases at J, with 18 bases in the middle. This CDR3 region has 17 residues. Germline CDR1 is MDHEN and CDR2 is SYDVKM. CDR3 loop: CASSLFRLRVGDTEAFF. In DNA form, the CDR3 reads TGTGCCAGCAGTTTATTCCGTCTCAGGGTAGGGGACACTGAAGCTTTCTTT. Looking up the rest from reference TRBV28 and TRBJ1-1 gives the full variable domain: DVKVTQSSRYLVKRTGEKVFLECVQDMDHENMFWYRQDPGLGLRLIYFSYDVKMKEKGDIPEGYSVSREKKERFSLILESASTNQTSMYLCASSLFRLRVGDTEAFFGQGTRLTVV.

The chain uses TRBV5-1 and TRBJ2-3; 12 bases agree with TRBD2. Germline-derived CDR1 and CDR2 are SGHRS and YFSETQ. V was pared by 9 bases and J by 3 bases, with 8 bases of the junction left unmatched. CDR3 size: 15 residues. The CDR3 reads CATNPTSGRTDTQYF. The CDR3 DNA reads TGCGCCACAAACCCGACTAGCGGGAGAACAGATACGCAGTATTTT.

The chain couples TRBV5-1 to TRBJ1-2; D is uncertain. Germline CDR1 reads SGHRS; CDR2 reads YFSETQ. The CDR3 totals 16 residues. With 4 bases removed from V and 0 bases from J, the gap between germline ends came to 16 bases. The CDR3 sequence: CASSISGSPANYGYTF. CDR3 DNA sequence: TGCGCCAGCAGCATATCCGGGTCCCCAGCTAACTATGGCTACACCTTC.

With respect to this clone: The sample has other DNA sequences that encode this CDR3 too. The chain has TRBV11-2 and TRBJ2-7; D remains unclear. V lost 5 bases, J lost 4 bases, and 6 bases lay in between. Germline CDR1 SGHAT, CDR2 FQNNGV. This CDR3 spans 11 amino acids. The CDR3 bases are TGTGCCAGCAGCCCAGGATACGAGCAGTACTTC. Protein sequence: CASSPGYEQYF.

Remarks on this clone: This sequence may be a read error, since a much larger clone differs from it by one base. The sample holds other DNA sequences that translate to the same CDR3. The chain uses TRBV9 and TRBJ2-6; no clear D. Looked up from germline, CDR1 is SGDLS and CDR2 is YYNGEE. The V and J ends lost 3 bases and 0 bases respectively, with 4 bases between them. The CDR3 covers 14 residues. This chain's CDR3 is CASSASSGANVLTF. CDR3 DNA: TGTGCCAGCAGCGCTAGCTCTGGGGCCAACGTCCTGACTTTC.

CDR3 nucleotide sequence: TGTGCCAGCAGATTTGGTAGTTGGCACAATGAGCAGTTCTTC. Its translation: CASRFGSWHNEQFF. V and J are TRBV7-2 and TRBJ2-1, with D unclear. Germline V CDR1 and CDR2: SGHTA, FQGNSA. The V and J ends lost 6 bases and 5 bases respectively, with 14 bases between them. The CDR3 spans 14 residues.

The chain couples TRBV10-3 to TRBJ1-5, with D hard to call. The CDR3 totals 15 residues. Germline CDR1 reads ENHRY; CDR2 reads SYGVKD. The V end lost 0 bases, the J end lost 6 bases, and 12 bases lay between the germline ends. This CDR3 is CAISESKGEAQPQHF. CDR3 sequence (DNA): TGTGCCATCAGTGAGTCAAAGGGAGAGGCTCAGCCCCAGCATTTT.

This sequence joins TRBV5-1 and TRBJ2-2; D perhaps matches TRBD2 (5 bases). The CDR3 consists of 15 residues. V was trimmed by 6 bases and J by 2 bases, leaving 14 bases between them. The germline gives CDR1 SGHRS, CDR2 YFSETQ. The CDR3 DNA is TGCGCCAGCACCAGCGGCACTACAAACACCGGGGAGCTGTTTTTT. It translates to CASTSGTTNTGELFF.

This chain links TRBV4-2 with TRBJ2-1; D is undetermined. This CDR3 is 16 amino acids long. Germline V gives CDR1 LGHNA, CDR2 YNFKEQ. Trimming shortened V by 0 bases and J by 13 bases, and 22 bases separated the two germline ends. The CDR3 region is CASSQDPLGSRPIQFF. For the CDR3, the DNA is TGTGCCAGCAGCCAAGACCCCCTAGGTTCCCGACCAATACAGTTCTTC.

The rearrangement links TRBV2 to TRBJ2-3, with 8 positions matching TRBD2. Germline V gives CDR1 SNHLY, CDR2 FYNNEI. CDR3 length equals 14 residues. V shed 3 bases, J shed 3 bases, and the junction held 2 bases outside the gene matches. The chain's CDR3 is CASSDKRETDTQYF. CDR3 nucleotide sequence: TGTGCCAGCAGTGACAAGCGGGAGACAGATACGCAGTATTTT.

This chain connects TRBV28 to TRBJ1-1; D is undetermined. The V end was cut by 3 bases, the J end by 11 bases, with 13 bases between. The V gene's germline CDR1 is MDHEN and CDR2 SYDVKM. The CDR3 spans 12 residues. The CDR3 region is CASSLSFGLAFF. As DNA, the CDR3 is TGTGCCAGCAGTTTGTCATTCGGGCTTGCTTTCTTT. Complete variable domain (other parts from reference TRBV28 and TRBJ1-1): DVKVTQSSRYLVKRTGEKVFLECVQDMDHENMFWYRQDPGLGLRLIYFSYDVKMKEKGDIPEGYSVSREKKERFSLILESASTNQTSMYLCASSLSFGLAFFGQGTRLTVV.

This clone was observed a handful of times. The chain couples TRBV5-6 to TRBJ2-1; 11 nucleotides match TRBD2. Trimming cost V 4 bases and J 4 bases; bases outside gene matches: 7. The V gene's germline CDR1 is SGHDT and CDR2 YYEEEE. This CDR3 spans 16 amino acids. The CDR3 loop reads CASSITGTSGYNEQFF. The CDR3 DNA reads as TGTGCCAGCAGCATAACCGGGACTAGCGGATACAATGAGCAGTTCTTC. The variable domain in full, completed from reference TRBV5-6 and TRBJ2-1, reads DAGVTQSPTHLIKTRGQQVTLRCSPKSGHDTVSWYQQALGQGPQFIFQYYEEEERQRGNFPDRFSGHQFPNYSSELNVNALLLGDSALYLCASSITGTSGYNEQFFGPGTRLTVL.

The V and J genes are TRBV7-2 and TRBJ1-2, with unresolved D. CDR1 is SGHTA, CDR2 FQGNSA, per germline. The CDR3 length is 12 residues. Trimming removed 5 bases at V and 4 bases at J, with 8 bases between. CDR3 sequence: CASSPVGYGYTF. CDR3 in DNA: TGTGCCAGCAGCCCGGTAGGCTATGGCTACACCTTC.

This rearrangement joins TRBV29-1 to TRBJ2-1; TRBD2 aligns across 7 bases. Losses at the gene ends were 2 bases for V and 0 bases for J; bases not matched to a gene: 7. Germline V gene data show CDR1 as SQVTM and CDR2 as ANQGSEA. The CDR3 spans 16 residues. The CDR3: CSVETSGVSSYNEQFF. DNA for the CDR3: TGCAGCGTTGAAACCAGCGGGGTAAGCTCCTACAATGAGCAGTTCTTC.

The J gene is TRBJ2-4, the V gene TRBV11-2; D is possibly TRBD2 (5 bases). This CDR3 spans 12 amino acids. CDR1 and CDR2 from the germline V gene are SGHAT and FQNNGV. Trimming removed 2 bases from V and 6 bases from J, with 5 bases in between. The CDR3 here is CASSLTRNIQYF. The CDR3 DNA reads TGTGCCAGCAGCTTAACTAGAAACATTCAGTACTTC. Based on the CDR3 plus reference TRBV11-2 and TRBJ2-4, the full variable domain is EAGVAQSPRYKIIEKRQSVAFWCNPISGHATLYWYQQILGQGPKLLIQFQNNGVVDDSQLPKDRFSAERLKGVDSTLKIQPAKLEDSAVYLCASSLTRNIQYFGAGTRLSVL.

The rearrangement uses TRBV5-6 and TRBJ1-2; D remains unclear. This CDR3 is built from 15 residues. Germline lookup yields CDR1 SGHDT and CDR2 YYEEEE. V was trimmed by 4 bases and J by 8 bases, leaving 21 bases between them. In DNA form, the CDR3 reads TGTGCCAGCAGCCCACGGGCTATCCAAAGGAGGGGCTACACCTTC. Protein: CASSPRAIQRRGYTF.

The rearrangement joins TRBV6-1 to TRBJ1-3, with 8 bases fitting TRBD1. CDR1 MNHNS and CDR2 SASEGT come from the germline V gene. V lost 4 bases to trimming and J lost 9 bases; unmatched junction nucleotides: 11. This CDR3 is 15 amino acids long. This CDR3 reads CASSVGDRLYSTIYF. CDR3 nucleotide sequence: TGTGCCAGCAGTGTGGGGGACAGGCTGTACTCCACCATATATTTT.

The genes are TRBV28 and TRBJ1-5, with D unresolved. Deletions cut 6 bases from V and 6 bases from J, with 15 bases between. Germline CDR1 and CDR2: MDHEN and SYDVKM. This CDR3 has 14 amino acids. The CDR3 reads CASRSYGEGQPQHF. The CDR3 nucleotides read TGTGCCAGCAGGTCGTATGGGGAAGGTCAGCCCCAGCATTTT. Full variable domain (rest looked up from reference TRBV28 and TRBJ1-5): DVKVTQSSRYLVKRTGEKVFLECVQDMDHENMFWYRQDPGLGLRLIYFSYDVKMKEKGDIPEGYSVSREKKERFSLILESASTNQTSMYLCASRSYGEGQPQHFGDGTRLSIL.

The chain combines TRBV7-2 with TRBJ2-7, with 9 bases fitting TRBD2. The germline V gene encodes CDR1 SGHTA and CDR2 FQGNSA. With V trimmed by 5 bases and J by 2 bases, 4 bases remained unmatched. This CDR3 has 14 residues. Here the CDR3 DNA reads TGTGCCAGCAGCCCGAGCGGGAGGCCCTACGAGCAGTACTTC. Its protein product is CASSPSGRPYEQYF.

The rearrangement uses TRBV5-4 and TRBJ2-3; 8 positions match TRBD2. The V gene's germline CDR1 is SGHNT and CDR2 YYREEE (reference sequence). The CDR3 loop spans 15 amino acids. V lost 5 bases to trimming and J lost 0 bases; unmatched junction nucleotides: 5. The CDR3 sequence is CASRQLAASTDTQYF. The CDR3 nucleotides are TGTGCCAGCAGGCAACTAGCGGCTAGCACAGATACGCAGTATTTT.

V is TRBV19 and J is TRBJ1-2, with D perhaps matching TRBD1 (5 bases). From germline, CDR1 is LNHDA and CDR2 SQIVND (reference sequence). V lost 5 bases to trimming and J lost 5 bases, with 18 bases between them. The CDR3 covers 15 residues. CDR3 in amino acids: CASSPGSNPGYGYTF. CDR3 bases: TGTGCCAGTAGTCCCGGCAGCAACCCAGGGTATGGCTACACCTTC.

This clone was picked up one time. The rearrangement uses TRBV14 and TRBJ2-1; D perhaps matches TRBD2 (6 bases). The germline CDR1 and CDR2 sequences are SGHDN and FVKESK. V was cut by 2 bases and J by 8 bases, with 22 bases left in between. The CDR3 is 17 amino acids. CDR3 protein: CASSQPVKASDGDEQFF. In DNA form, the CDR3 reads TGTGCCAGCAGCCAACCTGTCAAGGCTAGCGATGGGGATGAGCAGTTCTTC.

The rearrangement joins TRBV9 to TRBJ1-3; D unclear. V lost 1 base to trimming and J lost 0 bases, with 11 bases between them. The germline gives CDR1 SGDLS, CDR2 YYNGEE. CDR3 length: 16 amino acids. This CDR3 reads CASSVLWGSSGNTIYF. The CDR3 DNA sequence: TGTGCCAGCAGCGTACTTTGGGGATCCTCTGGAAACACCATATATTTT.

The V call is TRBV9, the J call TRBJ2-7, with TRBD2 matching over 8 bases. The CDR3 runs 15 residues. V shed 4 bases, J shed 4 bases, and the junction held 10 bases outside the gene matches. Germline CDR1 SGDLS, CDR2 YYNGEE. The CDR3 DNA follows: TGTGCCAGCAGCCCCTTTGTTAGCGGGACATACGAGCAGTACTTC. It encodes CASSPFVSGTYEQYF.

This sequence joins TRBV4-1 and TRBJ2-3; possibly TRBD2 for D (5 bases). This CDR3 has 15 residues. The germline V and J ends were trimmed by 2 bases and 8 bases, with 17 bases remaining between them. The germline CDR1 and CDR2 sequences are MGHRA and YSYEKL. The CDR3 region is CASSQTAAVRGTQYF. The CDR3 DNA follows: TGCGCCAGCAGCCAAACAGCGGCCGTCCGGGGTACGCAGTATTTT.

The V call is TRBV28, the J call TRBJ1-3; a weak D match, TRBD1 (6 bases). V was cut by 9 bases and J by 2 bases, with 14 bases left in between. CDR3 length: 14 residues. The germline gives CDR1 MDHEN, CDR2 SYDVKM. CDR3 protein: CASKEGGPGNTIYF. The CDR3 DNA reads TGTGCCAGTAAGGAGGGGGGGCCTGGAAACACCATATATTTT.